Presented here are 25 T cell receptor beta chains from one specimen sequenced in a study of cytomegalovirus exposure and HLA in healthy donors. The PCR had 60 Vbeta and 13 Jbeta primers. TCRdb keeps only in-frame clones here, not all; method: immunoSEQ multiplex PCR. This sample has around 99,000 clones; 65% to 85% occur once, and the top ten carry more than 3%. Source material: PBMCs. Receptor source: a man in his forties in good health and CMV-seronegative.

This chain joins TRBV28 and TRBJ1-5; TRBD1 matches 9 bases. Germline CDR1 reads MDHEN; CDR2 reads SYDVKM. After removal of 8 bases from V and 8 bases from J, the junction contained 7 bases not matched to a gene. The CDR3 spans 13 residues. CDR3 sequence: CASVTGGMEPQHF. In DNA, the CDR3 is TGTGCCAGCGTAACAGGGGGCATGGAGCCCCAGCATTTT.

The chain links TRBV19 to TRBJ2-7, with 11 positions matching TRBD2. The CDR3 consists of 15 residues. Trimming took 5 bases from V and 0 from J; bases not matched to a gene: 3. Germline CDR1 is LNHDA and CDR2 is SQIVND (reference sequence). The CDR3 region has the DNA TGTGCCAGTAGTCTGGGGACTAGCGGCTCCTACGAGCAGTACTTC. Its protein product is CASSLGTSGSYEQYF. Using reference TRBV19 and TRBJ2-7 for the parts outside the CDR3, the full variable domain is DGGITQSPKYLFRKEGQNVTLSCEQNLNHDAMYWYRQDPGQGLRLIYYSQIVNDFQKGDIAEGYSVSREKKESFPLTVTSAQKNPTAFYLCASSLGTSGSYEQYFGPGTRLTVT.

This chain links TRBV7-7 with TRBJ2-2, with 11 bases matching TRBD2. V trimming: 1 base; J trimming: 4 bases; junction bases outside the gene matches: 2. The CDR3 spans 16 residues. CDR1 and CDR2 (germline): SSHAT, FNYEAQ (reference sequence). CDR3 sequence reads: CASSLGLAGGTGELFF. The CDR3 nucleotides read TGTGCCAGCAGCTTAGGGCTAGCGGGAGGCACCGGGGAGCTGTTTTTT.

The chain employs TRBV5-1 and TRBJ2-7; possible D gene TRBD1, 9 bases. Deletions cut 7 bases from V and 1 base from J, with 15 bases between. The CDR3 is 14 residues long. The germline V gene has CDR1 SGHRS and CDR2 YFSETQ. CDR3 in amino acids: CASRGGQGSYEQYF. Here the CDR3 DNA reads TGCGCCAGCCGGGGGGGACAGGGATCCTACGAGCAGTACTTC.

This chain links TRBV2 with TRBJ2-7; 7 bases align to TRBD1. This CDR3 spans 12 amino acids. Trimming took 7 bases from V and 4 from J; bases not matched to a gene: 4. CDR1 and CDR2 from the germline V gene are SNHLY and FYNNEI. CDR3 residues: CASKGGRYEQYF. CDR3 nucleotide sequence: TGTGCCAGCAAAGGGGGCCGGTACGAGCAGTACTTC. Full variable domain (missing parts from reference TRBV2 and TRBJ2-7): EPEVTQTPSHQVTQMGQEVILRCVPISNHLYFYWYRQILGQKVEFLVSFYNNEISEKSEIFDDQFSVERPDGSNFTLKIRSTKLEDSAMYFCASKGGRYEQYFGPGTRLTVT.

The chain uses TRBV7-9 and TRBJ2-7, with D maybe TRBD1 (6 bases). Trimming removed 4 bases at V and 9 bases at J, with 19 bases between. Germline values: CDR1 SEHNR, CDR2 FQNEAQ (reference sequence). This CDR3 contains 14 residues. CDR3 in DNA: TGTGCCAGCAGCTCCCGGGACACCCCCTTTGGGCAGTACTTC. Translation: CASSSRDTPFGQYF.

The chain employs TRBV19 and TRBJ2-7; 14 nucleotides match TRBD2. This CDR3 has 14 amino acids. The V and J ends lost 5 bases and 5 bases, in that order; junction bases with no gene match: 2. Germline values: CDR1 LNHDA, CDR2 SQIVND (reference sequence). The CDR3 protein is CASSGLAGGNEQYF. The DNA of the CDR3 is TGTGCCAGTAGTGGACTAGCGGGAGGCAACGAGCAGTACTTC.

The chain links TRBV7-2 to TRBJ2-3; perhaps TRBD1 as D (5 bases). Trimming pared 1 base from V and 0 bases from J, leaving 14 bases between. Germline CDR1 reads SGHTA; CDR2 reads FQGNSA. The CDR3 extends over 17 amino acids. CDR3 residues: CASSLDRIGSSTDTQYF. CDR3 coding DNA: TGTGCCAGCAGCTTAGACAGGATTGGCTCTAGCACAGATACGCAGTATTTT.

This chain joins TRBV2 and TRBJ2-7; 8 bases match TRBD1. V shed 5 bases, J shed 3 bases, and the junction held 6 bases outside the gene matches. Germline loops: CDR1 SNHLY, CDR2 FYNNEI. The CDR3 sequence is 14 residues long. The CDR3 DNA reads TGTGCCAGCAGTACAAGGACAGGGTACTACGAGCAGTACTTC. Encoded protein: CASSTRTGYYEQYF.

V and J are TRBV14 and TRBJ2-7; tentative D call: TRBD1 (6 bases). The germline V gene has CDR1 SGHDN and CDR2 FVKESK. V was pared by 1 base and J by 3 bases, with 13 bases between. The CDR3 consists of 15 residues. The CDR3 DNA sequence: TGTGCCAGCAGCCAAGCCACAGGGCCGGGCTACGAGCAGTACTTC. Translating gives CASSQATGPGYEQYF.

The CDR3 region has the DNA TGTGCCAGCAGTTTAGGGCGACCCACCTACACAGATACGCAGTATTTT. This sequence encodes CASSLGRPTYTDTQYF. The rearrangement links TRBV27 to TRBJ2-3, with D uncertain. This CDR3 comprises 16 residues. V shed 2 bases and J shed 2 bases, with 14 bases lying between them. Germline V CDR1 and CDR2: MNHEY, SMNVEV (reference sequence).

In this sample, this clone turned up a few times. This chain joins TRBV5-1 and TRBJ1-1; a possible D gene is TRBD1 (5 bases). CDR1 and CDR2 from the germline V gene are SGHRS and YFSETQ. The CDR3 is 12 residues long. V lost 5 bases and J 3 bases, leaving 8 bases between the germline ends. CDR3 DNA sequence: TGCGCCAGCAGAAAGACAGACACTGAAGCTTTCTTT. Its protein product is CASRKTDTEAFF. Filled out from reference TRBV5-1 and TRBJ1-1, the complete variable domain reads KAGVTQTPRYLIKTRGQQVTLSCSPISGHRSVSWYQQTPGQGLQFLFEYFSETQRNKGNFPGRFSGRQFSNSRSEMNVSTLELGDSALYLCASRKTDTEAFFGQGTRLTVV.

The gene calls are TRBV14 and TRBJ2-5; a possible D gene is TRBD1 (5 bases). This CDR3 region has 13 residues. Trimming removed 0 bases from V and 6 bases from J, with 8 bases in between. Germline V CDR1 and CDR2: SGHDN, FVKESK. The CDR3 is CASSQDRGKTQYF. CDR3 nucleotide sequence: TGTGCCAGCAGCCAAGATAGGGGCAAGACCCAGTACTTC.

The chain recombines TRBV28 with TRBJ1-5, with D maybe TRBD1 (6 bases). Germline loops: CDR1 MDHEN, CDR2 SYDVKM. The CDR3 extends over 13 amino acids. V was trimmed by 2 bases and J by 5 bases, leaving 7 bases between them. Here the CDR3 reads CASSLPGDQPQHF. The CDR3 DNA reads TGTGCCAGCAGTTTACCAGGGGATCAGCCCCAGCATTTT. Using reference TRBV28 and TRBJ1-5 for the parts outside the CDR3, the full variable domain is DVKVTQSSRYLVKRTGEKVFLECVQDMDHENMFWYRQDPGLGLRLIYFSYDVKMKEKGDIPEGYSVSREKKERFSLILESASTNQTSMYLCASSLPGDQPQHFGDGTRLSIL.

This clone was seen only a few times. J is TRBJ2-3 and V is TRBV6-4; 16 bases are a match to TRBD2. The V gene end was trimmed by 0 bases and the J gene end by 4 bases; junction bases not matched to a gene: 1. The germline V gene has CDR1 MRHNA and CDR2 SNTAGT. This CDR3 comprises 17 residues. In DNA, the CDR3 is TGTGCCAGCAGTGACTCCGGGACTAGCGGGGGGGCAGATACGCAGTATTTT. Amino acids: CASSDSGTSGGADTQYF.

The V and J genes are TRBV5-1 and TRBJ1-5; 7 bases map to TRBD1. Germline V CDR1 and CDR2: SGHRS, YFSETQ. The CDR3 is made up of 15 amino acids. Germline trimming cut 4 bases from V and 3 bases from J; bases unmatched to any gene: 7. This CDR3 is CASSPDRFLNQPQHF. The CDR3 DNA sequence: TGCGCCAGCAGCCCGGACAGGTTTCTCAATCAGCCCCAGCATTTT. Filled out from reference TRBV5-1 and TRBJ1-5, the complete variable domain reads KAGVTQTPRYLIKTRGQQVTLSCSPISGHRSVSWYQQTPGQGLQFLFEYFSETQRNKGNFPGRFSGRQFSNSRSEMNVSTLELGDSALYLCASSPDRFLNQPQHFGDGTRLSIL.

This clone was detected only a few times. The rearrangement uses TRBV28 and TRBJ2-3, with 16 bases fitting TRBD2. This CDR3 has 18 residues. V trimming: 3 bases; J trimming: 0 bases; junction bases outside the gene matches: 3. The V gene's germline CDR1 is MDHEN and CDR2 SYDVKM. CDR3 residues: CASSFQGLAGGSTDTQYF. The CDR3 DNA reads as TGTGCCAGCAGTTTTCAGGGACTAGCGGGAGGGAGCACAGATACGCAGTATTTT.

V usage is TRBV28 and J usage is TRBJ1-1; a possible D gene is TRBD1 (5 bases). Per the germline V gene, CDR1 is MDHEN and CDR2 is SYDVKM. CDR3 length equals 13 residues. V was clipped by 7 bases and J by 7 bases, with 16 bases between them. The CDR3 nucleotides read TGTGCCAGCACCCCTTGGGGCAGTGGTGAAGCTTTCTTT. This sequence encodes CASTPWGSGEAFF. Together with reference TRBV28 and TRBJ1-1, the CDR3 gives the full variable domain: DVKVTQSSRYLVKRTGEKVFLECVQDMDHENMFWYRQDPGLGLRLIYFSYDVKMKEKGDIPEGYSVSREKKERFSLILESASTNQTSMYLCASTPWGSGEAFFGQGTRLTVV.

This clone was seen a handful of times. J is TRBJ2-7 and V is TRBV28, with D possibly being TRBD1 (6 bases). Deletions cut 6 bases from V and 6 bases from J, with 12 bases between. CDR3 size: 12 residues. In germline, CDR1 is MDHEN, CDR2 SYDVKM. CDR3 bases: TGTGCCAGCAGGGAAACAGGGATCGAGCAGTACTTC. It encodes CASRETGIEQYF.

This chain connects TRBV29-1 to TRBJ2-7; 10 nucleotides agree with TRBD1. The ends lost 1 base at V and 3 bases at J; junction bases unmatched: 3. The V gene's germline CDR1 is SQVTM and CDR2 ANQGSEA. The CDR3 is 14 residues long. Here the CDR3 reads CSVEGGQGFYEQYF. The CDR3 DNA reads TGCAGCGTTGAAGGGGGACAGGGGTTCTACGAGCAGTACTTC.

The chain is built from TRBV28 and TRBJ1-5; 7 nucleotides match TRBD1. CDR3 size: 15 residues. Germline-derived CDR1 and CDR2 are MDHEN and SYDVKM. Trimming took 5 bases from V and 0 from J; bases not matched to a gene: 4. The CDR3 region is CASSHRGSSNQPQHF. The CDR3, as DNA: TGTGCCAGCAGTCACAGGGGATCTAGCAATCAGCCCCAGCATTTT.

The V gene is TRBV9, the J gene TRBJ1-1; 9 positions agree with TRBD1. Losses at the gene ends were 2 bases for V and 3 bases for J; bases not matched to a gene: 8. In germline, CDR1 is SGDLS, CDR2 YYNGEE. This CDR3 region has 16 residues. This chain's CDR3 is CASSVAADRGYTEAFF. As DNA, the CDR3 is TGTGCCAGCAGCGTCGCCGCGGACAGGGGTTACACTGAAGCTTTCTTT.

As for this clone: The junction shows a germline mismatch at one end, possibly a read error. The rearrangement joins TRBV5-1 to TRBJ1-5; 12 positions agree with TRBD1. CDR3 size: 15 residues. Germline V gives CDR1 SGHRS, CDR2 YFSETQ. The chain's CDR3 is CASSFGTGGNEPQHF. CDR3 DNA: TGCGCCAGCAGCTTTGGGACAGGGGGCAATGAGCCCCAGCATTTT.

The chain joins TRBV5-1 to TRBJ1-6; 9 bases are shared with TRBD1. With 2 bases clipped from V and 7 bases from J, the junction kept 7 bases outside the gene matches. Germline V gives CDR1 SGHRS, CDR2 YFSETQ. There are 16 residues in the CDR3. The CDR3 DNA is TGCGCCAGCAGCTTAGTGGGGACAGGGAGCAATTCACCCCTCCACTTT. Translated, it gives CASSLVGTGSNSPLHF. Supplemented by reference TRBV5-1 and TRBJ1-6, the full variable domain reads KAGVTQTPRYLIKTRGQQVTLSCSPISGHRSVSWYQQTPGQGLQFLFEYFSETQRNKGNFPGRFSGRQFSNSRSEMNVSTLELGDSALYLCASSLVGTGSNSPLHFGNGTRLTVT.

CDR3 loop: CSVERTLAGTEAFF. The CDR3 DNA follows: TGCAGCGTCGAAAGGACGCTGGCGGGCACTGAAGCTTTCTTT. This chain connects TRBV29-1 to TRBJ1-1; D is undetermined. This CDR3 comprises 14 residues. Trimming stripped 6 bases from V and 4 bases from J, with 18 bases between. Germline CDR1 reads SQVTM; CDR2 reads ANQGSEA.